The 15 T cell receptor beta chains below all came from one sample that was sequenced in a study of T-cell reconstitution after alpha-beta-depleted transplantation in children. A library of TCRbeta sequences, prepared with unique molecular identifiers, was generated. MiXCR was run by TCRdb on the PCR reads, yielding one entry per CDR3 protein. This table has 490,000 or so distinct CDR3 sequences, about an eighth appearing once. The starting material was PBMCs from the stem cell graft donor, obtained from the stem cell graft. Every receptor here comes from a human donor who donated a stem cell graft to a child with combined immunodeficiency.

This clonotype was seen only a few times. The chain carries TRBV7-9 and TRBJ2-7; D ambiguous. The CDR3 extends over 15 amino acids. V was pared by 2 bases and J by 2 bases, with 13 bases between. The germline V gene encodes CDR1 SEHNR and CDR2 FQNEAQ (reference sequence). The CDR3 sequence: CASSLIVSEAYEQYF. CDR3 coding DNA: TGTGCCAGCAGCTTAATCGTCAGCGAAGCCTACGAGCAGTACTTC.

The table lists this clonotype with a few counts. Written as DNA, the CDR3 is TGTGCCTGGAATCTGGGTTCCCTCTACAATGAGCAGTTCTTC. It yields the protein CAWNLGSLYNEQFF. This chain uses TRBV30 with TRBJ2-1; unclear D gene. Germline CDR1 reads GTSNPN; CDR2 reads SVGIG (reference sequence). The CDR3 sequence is 14 residues long. V was shortened by 4 bases and J by 3 bases, with 13 bases between the two germline ends.

The rearrangement uses TRBV27 and TRBJ2-3, with 15 bases aligning to TRBD2. The germline V gene encodes CDR1 MNHEY and CDR2 SMNVEV (reference sequence). J gave up 6 bases and V 3 bases, and 4 bases lay outside the gene matches. The CDR3 has 16 residues. The CDR3 DNA reads TGTGCCAGCAGTTTCGGACTAGCGGGGGGGTACGATACGCAGTATTTT. Amino acids: CASSFGLAGGYDTQYF.

The chain uses TRBV5-1 and TRBJ2-6, with TRBD1 matching over 9 bases. The CDR3 is 17 amino acids. The J segment lost 0 bases and the V segment lost 7 bases, leaving 8 bases of the junction unmatched. The V gene's germline CDR1 is SGHRS and CDR2 YFSETQ. Here the CDR3 DNA reads TGCGCCAGCTTTCCCGGGACAGGGCGCTCTGGGGCCAACGTCCTGACTTTC. Protein product: CASFPGTGRSGANVLTF.

This clonotype showed up many times. This chain connects TRBV5-1 to TRBJ2-3; 10 bases are a match to TRBD2. This CDR3 has 14 residues. The trim removed 6 bases at V and 5 bases at J, leaving 6 bases unmatched. Germline V lookup: CDR1 SGHRS, CDR2 YFSETQ. The CDR3 region has the DNA TGCGCCAGCACCGGGACTAGCGCGGGAGATACGCAGTATTTT. It is translated as CASTGTSAGDTQYF.

The CDR3 DNA reads as TGTGCCAGCAGCTTACAGGGCGCTGACTTCTATGGCTACACCTTC. It encodes CASSLQGADFYGYTF. The V call is TRBV12-3 or TRBV12-4, the J call TRBJ1-2; a possible D gene is TRBD1 (6 bases). The ends were cut back, 6 bases at V and 4 bases at J, with 18 bases in the middle. The CDR3 has 15 amino acids.

This clonotype was counted at least ten times. V and J are TRBV7-8 and TRBJ2-1; 8 bases are a match to TRBD2. In germline, CDR1 is SGHVS, CDR2 FQNEAQ. CDR3 length equals 15 residues. V dropped 3 bases and J dropped 8; count of bases not matched to a gene: 9. In DNA form, the CDR3 reads TGTGCCAGCAGCTTGACTAGCGATCAAGGGGATGAGCAGTTCTTC. Its protein product is CASSLTSDQGDEQFF. The variable domain in full, completed from reference TRBV7-8 and TRBJ2-1, reads GAGVSQSPRYKVAKRGQDVALRCDPISGHVSLFWYQQALGQGPEFLTYFQNEAQLDKSGLPSDRFFAERPEGSVSTLKIQRTQQEDSAVYLCASSLTSDQGDEQFFGPGTRLTVL.

The V and J genes are TRBV27 and TRBJ1-6, with TRBD1 identical over 7 bases. This CDR3 spans 17 amino acids. V was clipped by 8 bases and J by 0 bases; unmatched bases: 10. The germline gives CDR1 MNHEY, CDR2 SMNVEV (reference sequence). The CDR3 reads CASGQDSDSSYNSPLHF. CDR3 in DNA: TGTGCCAGCGGACAGGACAGCGATAGCTCCTATAATTCACCCCTCCACTTT.

This clonotype has only a few counts. The rearrangement uses TRBV6-5 and TRBJ2-3; TRBD2 matches 15 bases. The V gene end was trimmed by 4 bases and the J gene end by 2 bases; junction bases not matched to a gene: 7. The CDR3 is made up of 18 amino acids. CDR1 is MNHEY, CDR2 SVGAGI, per germline. CDR3 coding DNA: TGTGCCAGCAGTTCCCTTCGGACTAGCGGGAGGGTCACAGATACGCAGTATTTT. Translation gives CASSSLRTSGRVTDTQYF.

This clonotype was recorded many times. This CDR3 is CASSLRGQGSSYEQYF. The CDR3 coding sequence is TGCGCCAGCAGCTTGAGGGGACAGGGATCCTCCTACGAGCAGTACTTC. The rearrangement links TRBV5-1 to TRBJ2-7, with 9 bases fitting TRBD1. The V segment lost 1 base and the J segment 0 bases; nucleotides outside the gene matches: 5. The V gene's germline CDR1 is SGHRS and CDR2 YFSETQ. The CDR3 has 16 amino acids. The variable domain in full, completed from reference TRBV5-1 and TRBJ2-7, reads KAGVTQTPRYLIKTRGQQVTLSCSPISGHRSVSWYQQTPGQGLQFLFEYFSETQRNKGNFPGRFSGRQFSNSRSEMNVSTLELGDSALYLCASSLRGQGSSYEQYFGPGTRLTVT.

The sample holds one count of this clonotype. In DNA form, the CDR3 reads TGTGCCAGCAGCTTGTTTCGGGGCTCCCGCTACAATGAGCAGTTCTTC. It specifies CASSLFRGSRYNEQFF. The V and J genes are TRBV7-9 and TRBJ2-1; D may be TRBD1 or TRBD2 (5 bases each). Germline values: CDR1 SEHNR, CDR2 FQNEAQ (reference sequence). The CDR3 has 16 amino acids. Between the trimmed V and J ends, which lost 3 bases and 3 bases, there was a span of 15 bases.

V gene TRBV27 combines with J gene TRBJ2-7, with TRBD2 as a possible D gene (6 bases). Trimming cost V 5 bases and J 3 bases, with 17 bases left between them. From germline, CDR1 is MNHEY and CDR2 SMNVEV (reference sequence). The CDR3 covers 15 residues. This chain's CDR3 is CASSPGGQGLYEQYF. DNA of the CDR3: TGTGCCAGCAGTCCCGGGGGTCAGGGCCTCTACGAGCAGTACTTC.

This chain connects TRBV12-3 or TRBV12-4 to TRBJ2-1, with D unclear. The CDR3 has 14 residues. V gave up 8 bases and J gave up 2 bases, with 13 bases separating them. DNA for the CDR3: TGTGCCAGCCGGAACTCCGGCGCCTACAATGAGCAGTTCTTC. Amino acid sequence: CASRNSGAYNEQFF.

This clonotype was counted at least ten times. The chain employs TRBV12-3 or TRBV12-4 and TRBJ2-7, with D perhaps matching TRBD2 (5 bases). The CDR3 runs 13 residues. Trimming removed 0 bases from V and 3 bases from J, with 6 bases in between. CDR3 DNA: TGTGCCAGCAGTTTAGCCCGGGACTACGAGCAGTACTTC. It translates to CASSLARDYEQYF.

The J gene is TRBJ2-1, the V gene TRBV25-1; D is unresolved. CDR1 is MGHDK and CDR2 is SYGVNS in the germline V gene. Trimming cost V 7 bases and J 3 bases, with 13 bases left between them. The CDR3 extends over 14 amino acids. The CDR3 loop is CASMGLTHYNEQFF. The CDR3 coding sequence is TGTGCCAGCATGGGTCTTACCCACTACAATGAGCAGTTCTTC. The variable domain in full, completed from reference TRBV25-1 and TRBJ2-1, reads EADIYQTPRYLVIGTGKKITLECSQTMGHDKMYWYQQDPGMELHLIHYSYGVNSTEKGDLSSESTVSRIRTEHFPLTLESARPSHTSQYLCASMGLTHYNEQFFGPGTRLTVL.